This T cell receptor (beta chain) was retrieved from a study of shared clonotypes between healthy human individuals. At the level of the study: Plates per donor: three CD4 naive, three CD4 memory, two CD8 naive, one CD8 memory.

Germline CDR1 SGHVS, CDR2 FQNEAQ. This CDR3 comprises 16 residues. Deletions cut 5 bases from V and 4 bases from J, with 17 bases between. This table comes from immunoSEQ multiplex PCR, and its TCRdb copy is limited to in-frame clones, with some not included. The table includes some 1.5 million clones, 95% to 99% detected once. The TCR originated in a man aged 30 to 39 in good health. Sequenced: naive CD4+ T cells sorted from blood. The subset: CD45RA+ positively selected. The chain uses TRBV7-8 and TRBJ2-2; perhaps D is TRBD1 or TRBD2 (5 bases each). CDR3 nucleotide sequence: TGTGCCAGCAGCCTATGGGACGGAGTCGGCACCGGGGAGCTGTTTTTT. This encodes CASSLWDGVGTGELFF.